A single sample is the source of the 12 T cell receptor beta chains below, sequenced in a study of T cell responses to AZD1222 COVID-19 vaccine. Only in-frame clones appear in the TCRdb table, and some are missing; sequencing was by immunoSEQ multiplex PCR. The data contain approximately 180,000 clones, about 89% of them singletons. The input for sequencing was peripheral blood, taken on day 0 of AZD1222 vaccination. The receptors derive from an adult in good health.

V usage is TRBV6-2 or TRBV6-3 and J usage is TRBJ2-1; D is uncertain. The V end was cut by 4 bases, the J end by 8 bases, with 6 bases between. The CDR3 sequence is 11 residues long. CDR1 and CDR2 from the germline V gene are MNHEY and SVGEGT. CDR3 nucleotides: TGTGCCAGCAGTTCCATATATGAGCAGTTCTTC. It codes for CASSSIYEQFF.

The V call is TRBV11-2, the J call TRBJ1-1; maybe TRBD1 (5 bases). The CDR3 length is 14 residues. V shed 5 bases and J shed 3 bases, with 13 bases lying between them. Germline loops: CDR1 SGHAT, CDR2 FQNNGV. DNA of the CDR3: TGTGCCAGCAGCCCAGGGTTGGGGGACACTGAAGCTTTCTTT. Translation gives CASSPGLGDTEAFF.

This chain links TRBV5-1 with TRBJ2-1; weak D call: TRBD2 (7 bases). Between the trimmed V and J ends, which lost 1 base and 8 bases, there was a span of 16 bases. Looked up from germline, CDR1 is SGHRS and CDR2 is YFSETQ. CDR3 length equals 15 residues. The CDR3 bases are TGCGCCAGCAGCTTGTTGCGGGGGCAAAGGGATGAGCAGTTCTTC. This sequence encodes CASSLLRGQRDEQFF.

The chain carries TRBV6-5 and TRBJ2-7, with TRBD2 identical over 12 bases. V gave up 6 bases and J gave up 4 bases; unmatched junction bases: 4. CDR1 and CDR2 (germline): MNHEY, SVGAGI. This CDR3 has 14 residues. The CDR3 here is CASRTSGRGYEQYF. DNA of the CDR3: TGTGCCAGCAGGACTAGCGGGAGAGGGTACGAGCAGTACTTC.

As regards this clone: Other DNA sequences in this sample translate to the same CDR3. The chain has TRBV6-6 and TRBJ2-2; D is perhaps TRBD1 (5 bases). Trimming shortened V by 6 bases and J by 5 bases, and 16 bases separated the two germline ends. The CDR3 is 15 residues long. Germline CDR1 and CDR2: MNHNY and SVGAGI (reference sequence). CDR3 DNA sequence: TGTGCCAGCAGCTCAGGGCAGGGTGGAACCGGGGAGCTGTTTTTT. It yields the protein CASSSGQGGTGELFF.

V and J are TRBV28 and TRBJ1-1; 8 nucleotides align to TRBD1. The CDR3 spans 16 residues. Looked up from germline, CDR1 is MDHEN and CDR2 is SYDVKM. V gave up 5 bases and J gave up 0 bases; unmatched junction bases: 8. The CDR3 reads CASSTGGGSVNTEAFF. CDR3 nucleotide sequence: TGTGCCAGCAGTACAGGGGGGGGCTCGGTGAACACTGAAGCTTTCTTT.

This chain uses TRBV27 with TRBJ2-1, with 9 bases that match TRBD2. V gave up 2 bases and J gave up 3 bases; unmatched junction bases: 5. CDR1 and CDR2 (germline): MNHEY, SMNVEV (reference sequence). The CDR3 is 16 residues long. Written as DNA, the CDR3 is TGTGCCAGCAGTTTAATGGCTAGCGGGGTCTACAATGAGCAGTTCTTC. It yields the protein CASSLMASGVYNEQFF.

This chain connects TRBV20-1 to TRBJ1-1; D gene ambiguous. V lost 4 bases and J 5 bases, leaving 8 bases between the germline ends. The germline CDR1 and CDR2 sequences are DFQATT and SNEGSKA (reference sequence). CDR3 length equals 11 residues. The CDR3 nucleotides read TGCAGTGCTACCCCAGTAACTGAAGCTTTCTTT. Protein product: CSATPVTEAFF.

The rearrangement links TRBV4-1 to TRBJ1-2, with 8 bases aligning to TRBD1. CDR1 and CDR2 from the germline V gene are MGHRA and YSYEKL. With V trimmed by 2 bases and J by 4 bases, 6 bases remained unmatched. The length of the CDR3 is 15 residues. The CDR3 sequence: CASSQTQGVGYGYTF. CDR3 nucleotides: TGCGCCAGCAGCCAAACACAGGGGGTAGGCTATGGCTACACCTTC.

The CDR3 nucleotides read TGTGCCAGCGCCGGTCACTATGGCTACACCTTC. As protein: CASAGHYGYTF. The chain combines TRBV6-5 with TRBJ1-2; D gene uncertain. There are 11 residues in the CDR3. V lost 8 bases and J lost 3, with 7 bases in between. Per germline, CDR1 MNHEY and CDR2 SVGAGI.

The genes are TRBV7-3 and TRBJ1-1, with D hard to call. V dropped 1 base and J dropped 0 bases, with 9 bases sitting between them. CDR3 length equals 15 residues. CDR1 SGHTA and CDR2 FQGTGA come from the germline V gene. The CDR3 DNA reads TGTGCCAGCAGCTTAAGCGGAATGATGAACACTGAAGCTTTCTTT. Translating it yields CASSLSGMMNTEAFF.

This chain joins TRBV28 and TRBJ1-6; D remains ambiguous. V lost 3 bases to trimming and J lost 13 bases, with 13 bases between them. The germline gives CDR1 MDHEN, CDR2 SYDVKM. This CDR3 comprises 13 residues. The chain's CDR3 is CASSLSVDTPLHF. DNA for the CDR3: TGTGCCAGCAGTTTGTCGGTCGATACGCCCCTCCACTTT.